The next 2 T cell receptor beta chains were all read from a single sample in a study of blood T cell repertoires in COVID-19. Profiled with immunoSEQ multiplex PCR; TCRdb holds only in-frame clones, not every one. The sample lists approximately 150,000 clones; 70% to 85% were seen once. Sequencing was done on a sample of peripheral blood. These receptors came from a woman in her forties or fifties in a cohort sampled during active or convalescent COVID-19.

The rearrangement joins TRBV4-3 to TRBJ1-4, with a tentative D call TRBD1 (6 bases). Trimming left V 2 bases short and J 6 bases short, with 16 bases between. CDR1 and CDR2 from the germline V gene are LGHNA and YSLEER. This CDR3 has 16 residues. This chain's CDR3 is CASSQLRDIGDEKLFF. DNA of the CDR3: TGCGCCAGCAGCCAACTCCGGGACATCGGCGATGAAAAACTGTTTTTT.

This clone was counted once. The CDR3 here is CTSSQEGAIWSQPQHF. Here the CDR3 DNA reads TGCACCAGCAGCCAAGAAGGGGCTATCTGGAGTCAGCCCCAGCATTTT. V usage is TRBV1 and J usage is TRBJ1-5; no DNA check was done on the table's D call, TRBD1. TRBV1 is a pseudogene. The CDR3 length is 16 residues.